The present T cell receptor (beta chain) was sequenced within a study of blood T cell repertoires in COVID-19. As for the study in general: COVID-19 samples, acute and convalescent, were from the United States, Italy and Spain.

Source study methods: Reference gene primer amplification in the assay estimated nucleated cell counts. Some clones are missing from TCRdb's copy, which holds only in-frame ones; the method was immunoSEQ multiplex PCR. V and J calls and clone size are those listed in that table; D and trimming were worked out from the DNA. The table records some 250,000 clones, more than 70% of them present only once. The sample comprised peripheral blood. This receptor was obtained from a man older than 75 with acute or convalescent COVID-19.

The CDR3 nucleotides read TGTGCCAGCAGTGAAAGGTGGGGGGGCCAGGGCTATGGCTACACCTTC. It codes for CASSERWGGQGYGYTF. The chain combines TRBV2 with TRBJ1-2; possible D gene TRBD1, 6 bases. The CDR3 is 16 residues long. V was pared by 2 bases and J by 4 bases, with 17 bases between. The germline CDR1 and CDR2 sequences are SNHLY and FYNNEI.